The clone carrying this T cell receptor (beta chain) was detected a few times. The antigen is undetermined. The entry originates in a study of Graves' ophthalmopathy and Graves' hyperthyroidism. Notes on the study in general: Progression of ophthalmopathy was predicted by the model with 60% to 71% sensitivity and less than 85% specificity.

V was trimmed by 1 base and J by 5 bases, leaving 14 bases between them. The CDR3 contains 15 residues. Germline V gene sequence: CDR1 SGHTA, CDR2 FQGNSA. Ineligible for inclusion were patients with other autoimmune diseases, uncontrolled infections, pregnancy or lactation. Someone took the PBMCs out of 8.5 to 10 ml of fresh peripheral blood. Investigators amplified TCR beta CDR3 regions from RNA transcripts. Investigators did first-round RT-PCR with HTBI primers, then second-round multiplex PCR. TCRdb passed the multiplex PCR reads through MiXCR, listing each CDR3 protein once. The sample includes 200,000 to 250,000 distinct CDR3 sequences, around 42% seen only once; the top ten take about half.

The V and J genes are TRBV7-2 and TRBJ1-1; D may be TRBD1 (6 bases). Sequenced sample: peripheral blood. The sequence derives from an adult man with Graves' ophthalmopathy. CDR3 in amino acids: CASSLDGQTRTEAFF. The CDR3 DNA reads TGTGCCAGCAGCTTAGACGGACAGACGAGGACTGAAGCTTTCTTT.